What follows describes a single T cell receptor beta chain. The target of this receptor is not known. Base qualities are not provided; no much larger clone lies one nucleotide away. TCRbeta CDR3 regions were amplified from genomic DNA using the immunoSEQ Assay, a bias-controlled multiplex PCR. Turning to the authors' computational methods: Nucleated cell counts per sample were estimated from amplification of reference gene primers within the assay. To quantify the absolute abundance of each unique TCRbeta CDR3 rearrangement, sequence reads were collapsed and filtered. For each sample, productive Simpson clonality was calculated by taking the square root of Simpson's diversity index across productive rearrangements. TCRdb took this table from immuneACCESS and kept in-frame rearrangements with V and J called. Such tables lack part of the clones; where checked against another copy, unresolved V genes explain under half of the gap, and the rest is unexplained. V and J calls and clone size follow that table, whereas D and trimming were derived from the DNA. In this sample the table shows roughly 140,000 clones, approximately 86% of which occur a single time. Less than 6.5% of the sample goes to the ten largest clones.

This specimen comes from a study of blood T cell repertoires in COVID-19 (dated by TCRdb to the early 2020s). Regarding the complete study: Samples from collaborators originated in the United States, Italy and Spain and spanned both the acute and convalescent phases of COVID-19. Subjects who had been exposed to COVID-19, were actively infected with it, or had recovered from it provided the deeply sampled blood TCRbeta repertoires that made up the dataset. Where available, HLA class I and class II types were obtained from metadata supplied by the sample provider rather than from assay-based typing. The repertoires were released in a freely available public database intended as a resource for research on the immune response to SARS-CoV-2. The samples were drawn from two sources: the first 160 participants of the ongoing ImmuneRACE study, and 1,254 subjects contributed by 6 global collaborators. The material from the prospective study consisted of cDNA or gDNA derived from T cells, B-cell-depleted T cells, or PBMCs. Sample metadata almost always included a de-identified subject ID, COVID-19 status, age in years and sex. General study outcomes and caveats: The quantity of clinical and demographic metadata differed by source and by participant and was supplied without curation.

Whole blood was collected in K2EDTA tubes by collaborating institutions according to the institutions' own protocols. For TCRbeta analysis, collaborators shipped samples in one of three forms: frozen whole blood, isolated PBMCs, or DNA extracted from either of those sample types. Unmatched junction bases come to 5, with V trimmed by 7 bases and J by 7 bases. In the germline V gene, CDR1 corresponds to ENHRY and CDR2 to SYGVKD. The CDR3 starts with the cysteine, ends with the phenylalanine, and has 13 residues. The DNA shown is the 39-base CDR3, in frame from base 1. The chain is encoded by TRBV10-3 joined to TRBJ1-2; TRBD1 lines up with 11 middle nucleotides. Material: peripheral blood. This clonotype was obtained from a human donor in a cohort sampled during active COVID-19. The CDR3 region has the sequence CAIKDRGQSGYTF. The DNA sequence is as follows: TGTGCCATCAAGGACAGGGGGCAAAGTGGCTACACCTTC.